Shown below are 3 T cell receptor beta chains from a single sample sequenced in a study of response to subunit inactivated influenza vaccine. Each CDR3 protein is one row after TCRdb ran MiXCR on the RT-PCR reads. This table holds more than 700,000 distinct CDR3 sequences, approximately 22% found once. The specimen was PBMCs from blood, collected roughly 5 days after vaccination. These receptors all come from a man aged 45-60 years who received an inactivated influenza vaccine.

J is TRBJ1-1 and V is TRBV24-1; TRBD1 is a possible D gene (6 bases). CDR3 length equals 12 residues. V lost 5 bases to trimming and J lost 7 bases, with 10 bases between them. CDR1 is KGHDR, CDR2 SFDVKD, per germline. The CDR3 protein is CATSALRGEAFF. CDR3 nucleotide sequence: TGTGCCACCAGTGCTCTCAGGGGTGAAGCTTTCTTT.

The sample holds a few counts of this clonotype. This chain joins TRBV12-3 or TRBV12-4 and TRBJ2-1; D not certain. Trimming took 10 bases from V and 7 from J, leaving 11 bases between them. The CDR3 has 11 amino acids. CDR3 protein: CATGLPNEQFF. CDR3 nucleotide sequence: TGTGCCACCGGGCTTCCGAATGAGCAGTTCTTC.

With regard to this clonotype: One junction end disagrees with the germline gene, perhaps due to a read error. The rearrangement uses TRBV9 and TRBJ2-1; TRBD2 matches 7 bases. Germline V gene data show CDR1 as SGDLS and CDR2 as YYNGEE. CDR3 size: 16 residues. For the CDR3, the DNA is TGTGCCAGCAGCGTAGCAGCCTGGGAGGGATACAATAAGCAGTTCTTC. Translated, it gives CASSVAAWEGYNKQFF.